A selection of T cell receptor beta chains follows, all from one sample in a study of chemoradiotherapy in HPV16-positive cancers. The method was immunoSEQ multiplex PCR; TCRdb's version includes in-frame clones alone and lacks a portion of them. The sample yields some 30,000 clones, roughly 77% seen once. Sequenced here: blood, sampled from a patient who underwent chemoradiotherapy. These receptors all stem from a human donor with HPV-associated anogenital cancer. Each CDR3 is given with its conserved first and last residue. The order of the fields is D gene, J gene, V gene, clone size, CDR3 protein, CDR3 DNA. The D gene is left open where the match is weak. Clone size is given for some rows only: seen once, a few or many times, or a class if the clone is expanded.

D: TRBD1
J: TRBJ1-2
V: TRBV19
size: NA
CDR3: CASTNGGTGSGYTF
DNA: TGTGCCAGTACCAACGGGGGGACAGGGTCTGGCTACACCTTC

D: NA
J: TRBJ2-2
V: TRBV7-7
size: few
CDR3: CASSSGYTGELFF
DNA: TGTGCCAGCAGCTCCGGATATACCGGGGAGCTGTTTTTT

D: NA
J: TRBJ1-6
V: TRBV2
size: NA
CDR3: CASSLPLGLNNSPLHF
DNA: TGTGCCAGCAGTCTCCCGCTAGGGCTAAATAATTCACCCCTCCACTTT

D: NA
J: TRBJ2-3
V: TRBV18
size: NA
CDR3: CASSPLVSRDSTDTQYF
DNA: TGTGCCAGCTCACCACTGGTGAGTAGGGATTCCACAGATACGCAGTATTTT

D: TRBD1
J: TRBJ2-3
V: TRBV6-6
size: NA
CDR3: CASSYSARDRRDTQYF
DNA: TGTGCCAGCAGTTACTCCGCCCGGGACAGAAGGGATACGCAGTATTTT

D: TRBD1
J: TRBJ2-5
V: TRBV7-7
size: NA
CDR3: CASSHTGAEETQYF
DNA: TGTGCCAGCAGCCACACAGGGGCCGAGGAGACCCAGTACTTC

D: TRBD2
J: TRBJ2-7
V: TRBV5-1
size: NA
CDR3: CASSTAGGSYEQYF
DNA: TGCGCCAGCAGCACAGCGGGGGGCTCCTACGAGCAGTACTTC

D: NA
J: TRBJ2-3
V: TRBV11-2
size: once
CDR3: CASSFQSTDTQYF
DNA: TGTGCCAGCAGCTTCCAGAGCACAGATACGCAGTATTTT

D: NA
J: TRBJ2-3
V: TRBV5-5
size: NA
CDR3: CASTVGLDTQYF
DNA: TGTGCCAGCACCGTGGGATTGGATACGCAGTATTTT

D: NA
J: TRBJ2-7
V: TRBV13
size: NA
CDR3: CASSAEGQSYEQYF
DNA: TGTGCCAGCAGCGCGGAAGGACAGAGCTACGAGCAGTACTTC

D: TRBD1
J: TRBJ1-4
V: TRBV5-4
size: NA
CDR3: CASGKGQGAGNEKLFF
DNA: TGTGCCAGCGGCAAAGGACAGGGGGCTGGGAATGAAAAACTGTTTTTT

D: TRBD1
J: TRBJ1-1
V: TRBV23-1
size: once
CDR3: CARDRDDTEAFF
DNA: TGCGCCAGAGACAGGGATGACACTGAAGCTTTCTTT

D: NA
J: TRBJ2-1
V: TRBV18
size: NA
CDR3: CASSPRGVNNEQFF
DNA: TGTGCCAGCTCACCAAGGGGGGTCAACAATGAGCAGTTCTTC

D: NA
J: TRBJ1-1
V: TRBV6-5
size: once
CDR3: CASSYQMWGNTEAFF
DNA: TGTGCCAGCAGTTACCAGATGTGGGGGAACACTGAAGCTTTCTTT

D: NA
J: TRBJ2-3
V: TRBV18
size: NA
CDR3: CASSPAADTYTDTQYF
DNA: TGTGCCAGCTCACCGGCGGCAGACACCTACACAGATACGCAGTATTTT

D: TRBD1
J: TRBJ2-7
V: TRBV9
size: NA
CDR3: CASSLSDRAYEQYF
DNA: TGTGCCAGCAGCCTTAGCGACAGGGCCTACGAGCAGTACTTC

D: NA
J: TRBJ1-5
V: TRBV4-3
size: NA
CDR3: CASSLSLRSGVDQPQHF
DNA: TGCGCCAGCAGCCTCTCCCTCCGGAGTGGGGTTGATCAGCCCCAGCATTTT

D: NA
J: TRBJ1-1
V: TRBV7-2
size: NA
CDR3: CASTIPPTYEAFF
DNA: TGTGCCAGCACCATTCCCCCAACCTATGAAGCTTTCTTT

D: NA
J: TRBJ1-4
V: TRBV18
size: NA
CDR3: CASSPGTNEKLFF
DNA: TGTGCCAGCTCACCAGGAACTAATGAAAAACTGTTTTTT

D: TRBD1
J: TRBJ1-2
V: TRBV6-6
size: NA
CDR3: CASSSGTANYGYTF
DNA: TGTGCCAGCAGTTCCGGGACAGCTAACTATGGCTACACCTTC

D: NA
J: TRBJ2-5
V: TRBV5-1
size: NA
CDR3: CASSSGPGGLRETQYF
DNA: TGCGCCAGCAGCTCGGGGCCCGGGGGCTTGCGAGAGACCCAGTACTTC

D: NA
J: TRBJ2-6
V: TRBV5-1
size: NA
CDR3: CASSLVAPTGANVLTF
DNA: TGCGCCAGCAGCTTGGTAGCCCCGACTGGGGCCAACGTCCTGACTTTC

D: TRBD1
J: TRBJ2-7
V: TRBV7-8
size: NA
CDR3: CASSIRDRVEQYF
DNA: TGTGCCAGCAGCATCCGGGACAGGGTGGAGCAGTACTTC

D: TRBD1
J: TRBJ1-2
V: TRBV27
size: NA
CDR3: CASSLSTGNGGYTF
DNA: TGTGCCAGCAGTTTATCGACAGGGAACGGTGGCTACACCTTC

D: TRBD2
J: TRBJ2-3
V: TRBV4-3
size: NA
CDR3: CASSLGGSSTDTQYF
DNA: TGCGCCAGCAGTCTCGGGGGGTCTAGCACAGATACGCAGTATTTT

D: NA
J: TRBJ1-1
V: TRBV18
size: NA
CDR3: CASSDNLRDTEAFF
DNA: TGTGCCAGCTCAGACAATCTTCGGGACACTGAAGCTTTCTTT

D: NA
J: TRBJ2-7
V: TRBV13
size: few
CDR3: CASSLRGAAYEQYF
DNA: TGTGCCAGCAGCCTGAGGGGGGCCGCCTACGAGCAGTACTTC

D: NA
J: TRBJ1-2
V: TRBV5-1
size: once
CDR3: CASSLTDTSTANYGYTF
DNA: TGCGCCAGCAGCTTAACCGACACGTCGACAGCAAACTATGGCTACACCTTC

D: TRBD1
J: TRBJ1-1
V: TRBV7-9
size: few
CDR3: CASTAPTGFMNTEAFF
DNA: TGTGCCAGCACCGCACCGACAGGGTTCATGAACACTGAAGCTTTCTTT

D: TRBD1
J: TRBJ1-5
V: TRBV19
size: once
CDR3: CASSIGVTGGRQPQHF
DNA: TGTGCCAGTAGTATAGGAGTCACAGGGGGCCGACAGCCCCAGCATTTT

D: TRBD1
J: TRBJ2-1
V: TRBV11-1
size: NA
CDR3: CASSPGTDPYNEQFF
DNA: TGTGCCAGCAGCCCTGGGACAGACCCCTACAATGAGCAGTTCTTC

D: NA
J: TRBJ1-4
V: TRBV5-1
size: NA
CDR3: CASSFDLGDSKKLFF
DNA: TGCGCCAGCAGCTTCGACCTGGGAGATTCGAAAAAACTGTTTTTT

D: TRBD1
J: TRBJ1-2
V: TRBV7-2
size: once
CDR3: CASSPQGVTGYTF
DNA: TGTGCCAGCAGCCCCCAGGGGGTAACTGGCTACACCTTC

D: TRBD2
J: TRBJ2-1
V: TRBV19
size: NA
CDR3: CASSISLAGGYNEQFF
DNA: TGTGCCAGTAGTATATCCCTAGCGGGGGGATACAATGAGCAGTTCTTC

D: NA
J: TRBJ2-5
V: TRBV18
size: NA
CDR3: CASSPALGPKWTQYF
DNA: TGTGCCAGCTCACCCGCGCTAGGCCCCAAATGGACCCAGTACTTC

D: NA
J: TRBJ2-5
V: TRBV10-1
size: NA
CDR3: CATRKLQEDQETQYF
DNA: TGCGCCACTCGTAAATTACAGGAAGACCAAGAGACCCAGTACTTC

D: TRBD1
J: TRBJ2-7
V: TRBV11-1
size: NA
CDR3: CASSRDSASYEQYF
DNA: TGTGCCAGCAGCCGGGACAGTGCATCCTACGAGCAGTACTTC

D: NA
J: TRBJ2-3
V: TRBV7-9
size: NA
CDR3: CASSEYRSSTDTQYF
DNA: TGTGCCAGCAGCGAGTACAGGAGTAGCACAGATACGCAGTATTTT

D: NA
J: TRBJ2-7
V: TRBV6-5
size: NA
CDR3: CASRWGWQYF
DNA: TGTGCCAGCAGGTGGGGCTGGCAGTACTTC

D: NA
J: TRBJ2-2
V: TRBV7-3
size: NA
CDR3: CASSSTNTGELFF
DNA: TGTGCCAGCAGTTCAACGAACACCGGGGAGCTGTTTTTT

D: NA
J: TRBJ2-7
V: TRBV6-1
size: NA
CDR3: CASTFGPSGQYF
DNA: TGTGCCAGCACCTTCGGTCCCAGCGGGCAGTACTTC

D: NA
J: TRBJ1-1
V: TRBV20-1
size: NA
CDR3: CSARVTLLAFF
DNA: TGCAGTGCTAGAGTTACCCTTCTAGCTTTCTTT